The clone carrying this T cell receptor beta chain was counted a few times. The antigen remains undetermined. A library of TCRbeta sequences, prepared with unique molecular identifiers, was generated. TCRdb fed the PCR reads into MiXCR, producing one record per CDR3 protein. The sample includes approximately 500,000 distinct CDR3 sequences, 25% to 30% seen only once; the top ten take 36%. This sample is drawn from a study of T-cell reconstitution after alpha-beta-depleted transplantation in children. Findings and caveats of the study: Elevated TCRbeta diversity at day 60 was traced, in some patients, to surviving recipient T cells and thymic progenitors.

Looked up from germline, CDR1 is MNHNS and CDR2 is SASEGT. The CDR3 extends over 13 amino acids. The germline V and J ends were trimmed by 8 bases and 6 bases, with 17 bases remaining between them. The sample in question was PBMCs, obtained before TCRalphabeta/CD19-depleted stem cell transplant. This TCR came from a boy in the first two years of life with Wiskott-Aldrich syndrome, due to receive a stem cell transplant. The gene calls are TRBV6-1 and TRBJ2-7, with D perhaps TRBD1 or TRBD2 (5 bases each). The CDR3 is CASHEGRGSEQYF. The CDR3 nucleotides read TGTGCCAGCCACGAGGGGCGCGGAAGCGAGCAGTACTTC.